There are a few counts of the clone carrying this TCR beta chain. Antigen: not known. One junction end does not reproduce the germline sequence, and a read error may be involved. The data are from a study of T cells after yellow fever vaccination. Study conclusions and caveats: A faster peak, day 5 versus 15, was reached by the weaker secondary response. At under 98% for CD4 and over 80% for CD8, most primary-vaccination clones showed up again after the booster. Contaminating bulk clonotypes could be abundant in FACS-sorted repertoires.

This CDR3 has 13 amino acids. The germline CDR1 and CDR2 sequences are ENHRY and SYGVKD. TCRdb recomputed calls from the 5' RACE reads with MiXCR, one row per CDR3 protein. The sample records roughly 500,000 distinct CDR3 sequences, about 19% being singletons. The chain uses TRBV10-3 and TRBJ2-1; 8 positions match TRBD1. This TCR derives from a man aged 25-40 years who received the YFV17D yellow fever vaccine. The sequences come from PBMCs, collected 15 days after the yellow fever booster vaccination. The CDR3 sequence is CAISVLMGQERNF. CDR3 in DNA: TGTGCCATCAGTGTGCTGATGGGACAGGAAAGAAACTTC.